Below, 26 T cell receptor beta chains from the same sample are listed, as sequenced in a study of T cell responses to AZD1222 COVID-19 vaccine. TCRdb keeps only in-frame clones here, not all; method: immunoSEQ multiplex PCR. The table has 150,000 or so clones, 70% to 90% seen once. The sequencing used peripheral blood, collected on day 0 of AZD1222 vaccination. Receptor source: an adult in good health.

CDR3 region: CASSELGSTDTQYF. Written as DNA, the CDR3 is TGTGCCAGCAGTGAGCTGGGGAGCACAGATACGCAGTATTTT. The rearrangement uses TRBV25-1 and TRBJ2-3, with unresolved D. Germline-derived CDR1 and CDR2 are MGHDK and SYGVNS. The CDR3 length is 14 residues. V was cut by 3 bases and J by 0 bases, with 7 bases left in between.

The chain uses TRBV3-1 (or the pseudogene TRBV3-2) and TRBJ2-2; the D gene is possibly TRBD1 (6 bases). Trimming removed 6 bases from V and 6 bases from J, with 8 bases in between. The CDR3 has 12 amino acids. Germline loops: CDR1 LGHDT, CDR2 YNNKEL (reference sequence). The CDR3 protein is CASRGASGELFF. DNA of the CDR3: TGTGCCAGCAGGGGGGCGTCCGGGGAGCTGTTTTTT.

This clone was counted between two and nine times. V and J are TRBV9 and TRBJ1-3, with a tentative D call TRBD1 (5 bases). Germline V gene data show CDR1 as SGDLS and CDR2 as YYNGEE. The CDR3 totals 15 residues. Trimming removed 3 bases at V and 4 bases at J, with 14 bases between. The CDR3 region has the DNA TGTGCCAGCAGCGGGCCCAGGGTCTCAGGAAACACCATATATTTT. Translated, it gives CASSGPRVSGNTIYF.

This rearrangement joins TRBV6-6 to TRBJ2-7; 7 bases fit TRBD1. The germline V gene encodes CDR1 MNHNY and CDR2 SVGAGI (reference sequence). The CDR3 runs 15 residues. J lost 0 bases, V lost 6 bases, and 8 bases had no gene match. The CDR3 protein is CASSQDRAFSYEQYF. The CDR3 coding sequence is TGTGCCAGCAGCCAAGACAGGGCCTTCTCCTACGAGCAGTACTTC.

The chain recombines TRBV19 with TRBJ2-2, with a weak D call TRBD1 (6 bases). The CDR3 extends over 18 amino acids. Germline CDR1 LNHDA, CDR2 SQIVND (reference sequence). The ends were cut back, 2 bases at V and 4 bases at J, with 20 bases in the middle. The CDR3 coding sequence is TGTGCCAGTAGTATACCACCCAGAAGGGGGTTGGGCACCGGGGAGCTGTTTTTT. This codes for CASSIPPRRGLGTGELFF.

The chain employs TRBV30 and TRBJ1-1, with a tentative D call TRBD1 (5 bases). The V gene's germline CDR1 is GTSNPN and CDR2 SVGIG (reference sequence). The CDR3 consists of 16 residues. The V end lost 6 bases, the J end lost 1 base, and 21 bases lay between the germline ends. The CDR3 spells CACTPGAAYPNTEAFF. The DNA for the CDR3 is TGTGCCTGTACCCCTGGGGCAGCTTACCCGAACACTGAAGCTTTCTTT.

CDR3 in amino acids: CASSLGSLSNQPQHF. The DNA of the CDR3 is TGTGCCAGCAGCTTAGGAAGTTTGAGCAATCAGCCCCAGCATTTT. This rearrangement joins TRBV7-2 to TRBJ1-5; D gene ambiguous. The V gene's germline CDR1 is SGHTA and CDR2 FQGNSA. This CDR3 comprises 15 residues. V gave up 1 base and J gave up 1 base, with 8 bases separating them.

V gene TRBV9 combines with J gene TRBJ1-1, with D perhaps TRBD1 (5 bases). From germline, CDR1 is SGDLS and CDR2 YYNGEE. CDR3 length equals 13 residues. The ends were cut back, 3 bases at V and 8 bases at J, with 14 bases in the middle. In DNA form, the CDR3 reads TGTGCCAGCAGCGCTGAGACCGGGACGGAAGCTTTCTTT. Residues: CASSAETGTEAFF.

For the CDR3, the DNA is TGTGCCAGCAGCCAACTTGGTAGCGGGAATAATGAGCAGTTCTTC. Protein sequence: CASSQLGSGNNEQFF. V gene TRBV7-6 combines with J gene TRBJ2-1; the match to TRBD2 covers 8 bases. The V gene's germline CDR1 is SGHVS and CDR2 FNYEAQ. With 5 bases clipped from V and 7 bases from J, the junction kept 10 bases outside the gene matches. The CDR3 spans 15 residues. Supplemented by reference TRBV7-6 and TRBJ2-1, the full variable domain reads GAGVSQSPRYKVTKRGQDVALRCDPISGHVSLYWYRQALGQGPEFLTYFNYEAQQDKSGLPNDRFSAERPEGSISTLTIQRTEQRDSAMYRCASSQLGSGNNEQFFGPGTRLTVL.

This clone turned up a few times. This chain uses TRBV19 with TRBJ1-5; TRBD1 might be the D (5 bases). The CDR3 runs to 14 residues. Germline V CDR1 and CDR2: LNHDA, SQIVND (reference sequence). Trimming shortened V by 3 bases and J by 4 bases, and 10 bases separated the two germline ends. The CDR3 spells CASSIVTENQPQHF. The CDR3 coding sequence is TGTGCCAGTAGTATTGTGACAGAGAATCAGCCCCAGCATTTT.

The V gene is TRBV4-3, the J gene TRBJ1-4; 10 bases fit TRBD1. Germline CDR1 reads LGHNA; CDR2 reads YSLEER. CDR3 length: 15 residues. The trim removed 1 base at V and 4 bases at J, leaving 0 bases unmatched. The CDR3 coding sequence is TGCGCCAGCAGCCAAGGGGACAGGGGTAATGAAAAACTGTTTTTT. Its translation is CASSQGDRGNEKLFF.

The chain couples TRBV14 to TRBJ1-2; 9 bases agree with TRBD1. The CDR3 is 19 amino acids. J gave up 7 bases and V 4 bases, and 22 bases lay outside the gene matches. Germline V gives CDR1 SGHDN, CDR2 FVKESK. CDR3 nucleotides: TGTGCCAGCAGCCTTGATAGGGACAGGGTTTTGACAAACTCGGGTGGCTACACCTTC. It codes for CASSLDRDRVLTNSGGYTF.

The chain uses TRBV19 and TRBJ1-5, with no clear D. V shed 6 bases and J shed 4 bases, with 19 bases lying between them. Germline CDR1 is LNHDA and CDR2 is SQIVND (reference sequence). The CDR3 is 16 residues long. The CDR3 reads CASRLNIGLSNQPQHF. The CDR3 DNA reads as TGTGCCAGTAGATTAAATATCGGACTCTCAAATCAGCCCCAGCATTTT.

The chain links TRBV11-2 to TRBJ2-1; no clear D. The CDR3 runs to 15 residues. Trimming pared 0 bases from V and 7 bases from J, leaving 13 bases between. The germline CDR1 and CDR2 sequences are SGHAT and FQNNGV. CDR3 DNA sequence: TGTGCCAGCAGCTTAGATCGGCTTTTGGGTAATGAGCAGTTCTTC. This encodes CASSLDRLLGNEQFF.

The table lists this clone with many counts. Here the CDR3 reads CASSRVYEQYF. The CDR3 DNA is TGTGCCAGCAGTAGAGTCTACGAGCAGTACTTC. The V gene is TRBV6-2 or TRBV6-3, the J gene TRBJ2-7; D gene uncertain. The CDR3 spans 11 residues. V was pared by 5 bases and J by 3 bases, with 5 bases between. Germline V gene sequence: CDR1 MNHEY, CDR2 SVGEGT.

The chain carries TRBV6-2 or TRBV6-3 and TRBJ1-1; 7 bases are shared with TRBD1. Germline assignment: CDR1 MNHEY and CDR2 SVGEGT. The CDR3 is 17 amino acids. Germline trimming cut 5 bases from V and 4 bases from J; bases unmatched to any gene: 16. Here the CDR3 DNA reads TGTGCCAGCAGTACACATCATAACAGGGGACCTATCACTGAAGCTTTCTTT. This encodes CASSTHHNRGPITEAFF.

This rearrangement joins TRBV12-5 to TRBJ2-1, with a possible D match to TRBD2 (7 bases). There are 16 residues in the CDR3. Germline V gives CDR1 LGHNT, CDR2 FRNRAP. V was pared by 2 bases and J by 8 bases, with 19 bases between. In DNA form, the CDR3 reads TGTGCTAGTGGTTTGATCTATTCGAGGGGGGGCTATGAGCAGTTCTTC. Translation: CASGLIYSRGGYEQFF.

The chain uses TRBV9 and TRBJ2-3; 7 bases line up with TRBD2. Looked up from germline, CDR1 is SGDLS and CDR2 is YYNGEE. The CDR3 spans 15 residues. V lost 0 bases and J lost 4; bases outside the gene matches: 5. The CDR3 coding sequence is TGTGCCAGCAGCGTAGCGGGAGGTTGGTCAGATACGCAGTATTTT. This sequence encodes CASSVAGGWSDTQYF.

This clone appeared a single time. The V call is TRBV6-2 or TRBV6-3, the J call TRBJ2-3; TRBD2 aligns across 10 bases. Germline V gene lookup returns CDR1 MNHEY and CDR2 SVGEGT. V was pared by 6 bases and J by 3 bases, with 6 bases of the junction left unmatched. The CDR3 runs 15 residues. CDR3 residues: CASSPSGRGTDTQYF. The CDR3 DNA reads TGTGCCAGCAGCCCGAGCGGGAGGGGTACAGATACGCAGTATTTT.

The chain has TRBV6-2 or TRBV6-3 and TRBJ2-1, with D possibly being TRBD1 (6 bases). The CDR3 loop spans 16 amino acids. The V gene lost 2 bases and the J gene lost 0 bases, with 11 bases spanning the gap. Germline-derived CDR1 and CDR2 are MNHEY and SVGEGT. The CDR3 sequence: CASSYRTASSYNEQFF. CDR3 DNA: TGTGCCAGCAGTTACCGGACAGCGAGCTCCTACAATGAGCAGTTCTTC.

The chain recombines TRBV6-5 with TRBJ1-5; no clear D. Germline CDR1 and CDR2: MNHEY and SVGAGI. The CDR3 contains 14 residues. Between the trimmed V and J ends, which lost 5 bases and 0 bases, there was a span of 8 bases. The CDR3: CASSPDDSNQPQHF. DNA for the CDR3: TGTGCCAGCAGTCCGGACGATAGCAATCAGCCCCAGCATTTT.

V is TRBV7-2 and J is TRBJ1-2, with D maybe TRBD1 (5 bases). The V gene lost 2 bases and the J gene lost 0 bases, with 13 bases spanning the gap. Germline loops: CDR1 SGHTA, CDR2 FQGNSA. CDR3 length: 16 residues. The chain's CDR3 is CASSLRGGNANYGYTF. The CDR3, as DNA: TGTGCCAGCAGCTTAAGGGGAGGAAATGCTAACTATGGCTACACCTTC.

V usage is TRBV9 and J usage is TRBJ2-1; 8 nucleotides agree with TRBD1. CDR3 length equals 17 residues. V dropped 2 bases and J dropped 12; count of bases not matched to a gene: 19. CDR1 and CDR2 (germline): SGDLS, YYNGEE. The CDR3 region is CASSVEGTGPSTMTQFF. CDR3 sequence (DNA): TGTGCCAGCAGCGTCGAGGGGACAGGTCCATCTACAATGACGCAGTTCTTC.

This clone was seen more than once but under ten times. This chain links TRBV7-9 with TRBJ1-1; TRBD1 matches at 10 bases. The CDR3 consists of 16 residues. Germline values: CDR1 SEHNR, CDR2 FQNEAQ (reference sequence). V lost 6 bases to trimming and J lost 1 base; unmatched junction nucleotides: 8. CDR3 in amino acids: CASRERTGGPNTEAFF. CDR3 bases: TGTGCCAGCAGGGAACGGACAGGGGGGCCGAACACTGAAGCTTTCTTT.

This sequence joins TRBV28 and TRBJ2-1; 9 bases match TRBD2. This CDR3 is built from 12 residues. In germline, CDR1 is MDHEN, CDR2 SYDVKM. Trimming at V came to 2 bases and at J to 15 bases, leaving 5 bases not matched to a gene. The CDR3 nucleotides are TGTGCCAGCAGTTTACCCCTAGCGGGAATGTTCTTC. The encoded protein is CASSLPLAGMFF.

The chain couples TRBV2 to TRBJ1-3; the D gene is possibly TRBD1 (5 bases). CDR3 size: 15 residues. Trimming took off 5 bases at V and 2 bases at J, with 13 bases between the two ends. Germline V gene data show CDR1 as SNHLY and CDR2 as FYNNEI. CDR3 bases: TGTGCCAGCAGTCGTCAGGGCGTCGCTGGAAACACCATATATTTT. It encodes CASSRQGVAGNTIYF.